Listed below are T cell receptor beta chains from one sample, sequenced in a study of Graves' ophthalmopathy and Graves' hyperthyroidism. TCRdb reanalysed the multiplex PCR reads using MiXCR and keeps one entry per CDR3 protein. The data contain 340,000 or so distinct CDR3 sequences, roughly a sixth of them seen just once; the ten biggest clones take up around 12%. The sequencing sample was made of peripheral blood. The source is an adult man with Graves' ophthalmopathy. Both conserved end residues are part of each CDR3. A D gene is named only where the DNA matches it firmly. Some rows have no size entry. The others give once, few or many, or a class for an expanded clone.

NA	TRBV6-5	TRBJ1-1	many	CASSYSGNAEAFF	TGTGCCAGCAGTTACTCGGGTAACGCTGAAGCTTTCTTT
TRBD1	TRBV5-1	TRBJ1-1	many	CASRLRGPGTEAFF	TGCGCCAGCAGGTTGAGGGGGCCGGGCACTGAAGCTTTCTTT
NA	TRBV30	TRBJ1-1	many	CAWGVSPGAEAFF	TGTGCCTGGGGGGTGAGCCCCGGGGCTGAAGCTTTCTTT
TRBD1	TRBV3-1	TRBJ1-3	NA	CASSQGTGGSGNTIYF	TGTGCCAGCAGCCAAGGGACAGGGGGCTCTGGAAACACCATATATTTT
NA	TRBV28	TRBJ2-5	many	CASSLRVRETQYF	TGTGCCAGCAGTTTGAGGGTCAGGGAGACCCAGTACTTC
NA	TRBV14	TRBJ2-4	many	CASSQGGLIAKNIQYF	TGTGCCAGCAGCCAAGGGGGATTAATAGCCAAAAACATTCAGTACTTC
NA	TRBV12-3/TRBV12-4	TRBJ2-7	many	CASKGIVDEQYF	TGTGCCAGCAAAGGAATTGTGGACGAGCAGTACTTC
TRBD2	TRBV6-1	TRBJ2-7	many	CASGGLAVYEQYF	TGTGCCAGCGGCGGACTAGCAGTCTACGAGCAGTACTTC
NA	TRBV7-9	TRBJ2-7	NA	CASSRAVAGEQYF	TGTGCCAGCAGCCGCGCGGTAGCAGGCGAGCAGTACTTC
NA	TRBV18	TRBJ2-2	many	CASSPDGELFF	TGTGCCAGCTCACCGGACGGGGAGCTGTTTTTT
TRBD1	TRBV5-1	TRBJ1-1	many	CASSPRQGEGNTEAFF	TGCGCCAGCAGCCCGCGACAGGGGGAAGGGAACACTGAAGCTTTCTTT
NA	TRBV7-3	TRBJ2-1	NA	CASSLTSDTNNEQFF	TGTGCCAGCAGCTTAACCAGCGACACAAACAATGAGCAGTTCTTC
TRBD2	TRBV9	TRBJ2-5	many	CASSLPGSRREPLGTQYF	TGTGCCAGCAGCCTCCCGGGTTCCCGGCGGGAGCCCTTAGGGACCCAGTACTTC
NA	TRBV20-1	TRBJ2-7	many	CSALRGGALYEQYF	TGCAGTGCTCTAAGGGGAGGAGCCCTCTACGAGCAGTACTTC
TRBD1	TRBV3-1	TRBJ1-2	many	CASSQSTGIYGYTF	TGTGCCAGCAGCCAATCGACAGGGATCTATGGCTACACCTTC
TRBD1	TRBV20-1	TRBJ1-1	many	CSAPGTGKTEAFF	TGCAGTGCTCCGGGGACAGGGAAGACTGAAGCTTTCTTT
TRBD2	TRBV5-1	TRBJ2-5	many	CASSLGLAGVRQETQYF	TGCGCCAGCAGCTTGGGACTAGCGGGAGTGAGGCAAGAGACCCAGTACTTC
TRBD2	TRBV3-1	TRBJ2-5	NA	CASSQDLPSGGQETQYF	TGTGCCAGCAGCCAAGACCTACCTAGCGGAGGACAAGAGACCCAGTACTTC
NA	TRBV6-5	TRBJ2-5	NA	CASSLTSGTLQETQYF	TGTGCCAGCAGTTTAACCTCCGGGACCCTACAAGAGACCCAGTACTTC
TRBD1	TRBV7-3	TRBJ2-7	many	CASSLTGQDSWQYF	TGTGCCAGCAGCTTAACAGGACAGGATTCCTGGCAGTACTTC
TRBD1	TRBV14	TRBJ2-7	many	CASSQDWDRGYEQYF	TGTGCCAGCAGCCAAGATTGGGACAGGGGCTACGAGCAGTACTTC
NA	TRBV20-1	TRBJ1-1	many	CSGGGRDNTEAFF	TGCAGTGGAGGCGGCAGGGATAACACTGAAGCTTTCTTT
TRBD1	TRBV2	TRBJ2-7	many	CAEDRGLYEQYF	TGTGCCGAAGACAGGGGGCTGTACGAGCAGTACTTC
TRBD2	TRBV30	TRBJ2-6	many	CAWSAPGGGSGANVLTF	TGTGCCTGGAGTGCCCCAGGCGGGGGCTCTGGGGCCAACGTCCTGACTTTC
TRBD2	TRBV3-1	TRBJ2-5	many	CASSLREGQETQYF	TGTGCCAGCAGCCTCCGGGAGGGCCAAGAGACCCAGTACTTC